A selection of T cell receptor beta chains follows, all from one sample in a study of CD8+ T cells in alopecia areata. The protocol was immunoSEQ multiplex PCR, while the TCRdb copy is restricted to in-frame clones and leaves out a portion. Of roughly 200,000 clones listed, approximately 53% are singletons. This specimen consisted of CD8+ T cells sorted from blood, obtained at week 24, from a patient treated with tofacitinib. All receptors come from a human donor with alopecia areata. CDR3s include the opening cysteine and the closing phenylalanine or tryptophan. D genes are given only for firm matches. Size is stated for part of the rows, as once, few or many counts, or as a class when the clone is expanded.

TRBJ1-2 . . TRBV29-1 TGCAGCGTTGACGCGCAGGGGATGTATGGCTACACCTTC CSVDAQGMYGYTF
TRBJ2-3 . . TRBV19 TGTGCCAGTAGTATCGGAGAGGATACGCAGTATTTT CASSIGEDTQYF
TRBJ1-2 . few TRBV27 TGTGCCAGCAGGGTGGGGCATGGGTATGGCTACACCTTC CASRVGHGYGYTF
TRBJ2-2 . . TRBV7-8 TGTGCCAGCAGCACTTGGGGGGACACCGGGGAGCTGTTTTTT CASSTWGDTGELFF
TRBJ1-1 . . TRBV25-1 TGTGCCAGCAGCGAGGCGGCGGAGGCTTTCTTT CASSEAAEAFF
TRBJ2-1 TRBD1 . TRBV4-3 TGCGCCAGCAGCCAAGAATCCCGGACAGGGTTTCACAATGAGCAGTTCTTC CASSQESRTGFHNEQFF
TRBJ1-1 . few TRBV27 TGTGCCAGCAGTTTCGGCAGAGTCACTGAAGCTTTCTTT CASSFGRVTEAFF
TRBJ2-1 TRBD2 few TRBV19 TGTGCCAGTAGTATTCAGACTAGCGGGGGGGCCGAGAATGAGCAGTTCTTC CASSIQTSGGAENEQFF
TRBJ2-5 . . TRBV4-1 TGCGCCAGCAGCCAAGATGTGGGACCCCAAGAGACCCAGTACTTC CASSQDVGPQETQYF
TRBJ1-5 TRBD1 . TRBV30 TGTGCCTGGAGCGCCGGGACAGGGAACAATCAGCCCCAGCATTTT CAWSAGTGNNQPQHF
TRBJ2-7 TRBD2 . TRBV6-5 TGTGCCAGCAGCTCGACACTAGCGGCAACCTACGAGCAGTACTTC CASSSTLAATYEQYF
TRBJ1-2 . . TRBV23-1 TGCGCCAGCAGCCAATCGAACAGCTATGGCTACACCTTC CASSQSNSYGYTF
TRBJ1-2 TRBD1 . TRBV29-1 TGCAGCTCGAGGGGACAGGGTGATAGCTACACCTTC CSSRGQGDSYTF
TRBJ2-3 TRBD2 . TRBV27 TGTGCCAGCAGTAGTAGCGGGTGGGATACGCAGTATTTT CASSSSGWDTQYF
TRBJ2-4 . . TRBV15 TGTGCCACCAGCAGAGCGGCTGAAGGGCCAAACATTCAGTACTTC CATSRAAEGPNIQYF
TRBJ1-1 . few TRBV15 TGTGCCACCAAGGGGGGAGGGTATTTTGAAGCTTTCTTT CATKGGGYFEAFF
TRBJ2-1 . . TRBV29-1 TGCAGCGTTGGTGGCAATGAGCAGTTCTTC CSVGGNEQFF
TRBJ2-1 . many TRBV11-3 TGTGCCAGCAGCTCCCAGGGCCTGGGCTCCTACAATGAGCAGTTCTTC CASSSQGLGSYNEQFF
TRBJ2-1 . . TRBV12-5 TGTGCTAGTGGTTTGTCCGGTGAGCAGTTCTTC CASGLSGEQFF
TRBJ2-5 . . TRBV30 TGTGCCTGGAGTACGAGTTGGGAGACCCAGTACTTC CAWSTSWETQYF
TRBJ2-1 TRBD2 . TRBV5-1 TGCGCCAGCAGCCTGGAGGGAGCGGGGATGCCCTACAATGAGCAGTTCTTC CASSLEGAGMPYNEQFF
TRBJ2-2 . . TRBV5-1 TGCGCCAGCAGCTTGGTTCCCGCATACACCGGGGAGCTGTTTTTT CASSLVPAYTGELFF
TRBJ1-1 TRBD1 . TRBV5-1 TGCGCCAACAGTCAGGGGGATTTGAACACTGAAGCTTTCTTT CANSQGDLNTEAFF
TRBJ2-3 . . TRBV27 TGTGCCAGCAGTACCGGATGGGGCACAGATACGCAGTATTTT CASSTGWGTDTQYF
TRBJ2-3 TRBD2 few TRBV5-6 TGTGCCAGCAGCTTGGCTGAGCGGGGGGGAACAGATACGCAGTATTTT CASSLAERGGTDTQYF
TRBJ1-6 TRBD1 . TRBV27 TGTGCCAGCAGCCAGGGGGCGAGTTCACCCCCCCACTTT CASSQGASSPPHF
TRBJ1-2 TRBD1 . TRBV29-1 TGCAGCGTGAGGGACCTAGGGGGCCCACGAGATGGCTACACCTTC CSVRDLGGPRDGYTF
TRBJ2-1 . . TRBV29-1 TGCGCACAAGGGGGGTGGGACAATGAGCAGTTCTTC CAQGGWDNEQFF
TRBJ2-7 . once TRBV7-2 TGTGCCAGCAGGTACCGACAGCGTCCTATGTCACGAGCCCAGTACTTC CASRYRQRPMSRAQYF
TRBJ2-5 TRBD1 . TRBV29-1 TGCAGCGTTGACCCAGGGGGCGAAAAGACCCAGTACTTC CSVDPGGEKTQYF
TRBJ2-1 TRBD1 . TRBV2 TGTGCCAGCAGTGAAGGAGGACAGGGGGCTTATGAGCAGTTCTTC CASSEGGQGAYEQFF
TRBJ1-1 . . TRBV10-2 TGCGCCAGCGGACGAAAAAACACTGAAGCTTTCTTT CASGRKNTEAFF
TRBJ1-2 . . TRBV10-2 TGCGCCAGCAGTGAGAGGGGTACCTATGGCTACACCTTC CASSERGTYGYTF
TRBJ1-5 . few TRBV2 TGTGCCAGCAGTGAAGGGGACGACAATCAGCCCCAGCATTTT CASSEGDDNQPQHF
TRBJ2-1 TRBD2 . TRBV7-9 TGTGCCAGCAGCTCAATTAGCGGGGGTGCGCAGTTCTTC CASSSISGGAQFF
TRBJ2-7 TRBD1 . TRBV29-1 TGCAGCGTTGTCTGGACAGGGCACTACGAGCAGTACTTC CSVVWTGHYEQYF
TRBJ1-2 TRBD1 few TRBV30 TGTGCCTGGAGTCCGACAGGGGCCGGCTACACCTTC CAWSPTGAGYTF
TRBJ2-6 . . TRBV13 TGTGCCAGCAACGCGGGGACCCTCTCTGGGGCCAACGTCCTGACTTTC CASNAGTLSGANVLTF
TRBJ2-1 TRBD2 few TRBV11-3 TGTGCCAGCAGATCCACTAGCGGGGGAGGGGATGAGCAGTTCTTC CASRSTSGGGDEQFF
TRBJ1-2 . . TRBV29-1 TGCAGCGTTGACTATGGCTACACCTTC CSVDYGYTF
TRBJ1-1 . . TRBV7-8 TGTGCCAGCAGCCCAGAAGTCGGACAGCCCTATGAAGCTTTCTTT CASSPEVGQPYEAFF
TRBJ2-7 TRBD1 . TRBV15 TGTGCCACCAGCAGCGGGACAGGGGGCTTTGAGCAGTACTTC CATSSGTGGFEQYF
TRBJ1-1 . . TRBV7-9 TGTGCCAGCAGCTTAGTCAGCCCCGGAACTGAAGCTTTCTTT CASSLVSPGTEAFF
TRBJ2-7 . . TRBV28 TGTGCCTCTCTATCGACGGGGGGCTCCGGGGAGCAGTACTTC CASLSTGGSGEQYF
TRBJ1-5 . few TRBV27 TGTGCCAGCAGTTTTGAAGGGCAGCCCCAGCATTTT CASSFEGQPQHF
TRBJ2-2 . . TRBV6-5 TGTGCCAGCAGTTATTCGGCGACCGGGGAGCTGTTTTTT CASSYSATGELFF